A single sample is the source of the 16 T cell receptor beta chains below, sequenced in a study of OX40 agonist ivuxolimab in advanced cancers. Using immunoSEQ multiplex PCR, the repertoire was profiled, and TCRdb retains in-frame clones only, with some absent. The table records tens of thousands of clones, roughly 83% of them present only once. The sequenced sample was CD4+ or CD8+ T cells sorted from blood, obtained in a trial of the OX40 agonist ivuxolimab. These TCRs come from an adult with an advanced solid tumor such as melanoma, head and neck, liver or kidney cancer.

The rearrangement uses TRBV7-2 and TRBJ2-3; 11 bases agree with TRBD2. Germline CDR1 and CDR2: SGHTA and FQGNSA. V shed 1 base and J 4 bases; nucleotides not matched to a gene: 7. This CDR3 has 17 amino acids. The CDR3 protein is CASSLVSSGGASDTQYF. The DNA for the CDR3 is TGTGCCAGCAGCTTAGTTAGTAGCGGGGGGGCCTCAGATACGCAGTATTTT. Looking up the rest from reference TRBV7-2 and TRBJ2-3 gives the full variable domain: GAGVSQSPSNKVTEKGKDVELRCDPISGHTALYWYRQSLGQGLEFLIYFQGNSAPDKSGLPSDRFSAERTGGSVSTLTIQRTQQEDSAVYLCASSLVSSGGASDTQYFGPGTRLTVL.

The CDR3 spells CASSSGTSVLKADTQYF. For the CDR3, the DNA is TGTGCCAGCAGCTCAGGGACTAGCGTCCTCAAGGCAGATACGCAGTATTTT. This sequence joins TRBV7-9 and TRBJ2-3, with TRBD2 matching 10 bases. CDR1 and CDR2 from the germline V gene are SEHNR and FQNEAQ (reference sequence). The CDR3 consists of 17 residues. Trimming cost V 4 bases and J 4 bases; bases outside gene matches: 11.

This chain joins TRBV6-1 and TRBJ1-4; D uncertain. The CDR3 sequence is 14 residues long. Per the germline V gene, CDR1 is MNHNS and CDR2 is SASEGT. The V end lost 4 bases, the J end lost 8 bases, and 14 bases lay between the germline ends. The CDR3 loop reads CASSVTGLGEKLFF. The CDR3 DNA follows: TGTGCCAGCAGTGTAACCGGACTGGGGGAAAAACTGTTTTTT.

This chain uses TRBV10-1 with TRBJ2-5; 12 positions agree with TRBD2. J was trimmed by 5 bases and V by 0 bases; bases with no gene match: 4. The germline gives CDR1 WNHNN, CDR2 SYGVQD (reference sequence). CDR3 length equals 16 residues. The CDR3 loop is CASSESLAGGKETQYF. CDR3 DNA: TGCGCCAGCAGTGAGTCGCTAGCGGGAGGGAAGGAGACCCAGTACTTC.

The V call is TRBV30, the J call TRBJ2-5; D unresolved. The CDR3 spans 11 residues. Germline loops: CDR1 GTSNPN, CDR2 SVGIG (reference sequence). Trimming removed 0 bases from V and 10 bases from J, with 9 bases in between. As DNA, the CDR3 is TGTGCCTGGAGTGTCCGAGGTAACCAGTACTTC. Amino acids: CAWSVRGNQYF.

Details on this clone: A junction boundary mismatches the germline segment, possibly from a read error. The J gene is TRBJ1-1, the V gene TRBV18; no firm D call. This CDR3 has 13 residues. Germline V gene sequence: CDR1 KGHSH, CDR2 LQKENI. CDR3 nucleotides: TGTGCCAGCTCACCACAAGCCTCCGCGGCAAGTGGCTTT. Encoded protein: CASSPQASAASGF. The whole variable domain, filled in from reference TRBV18 and TRBJ1-1, reads NAGVMQNPRHLVRRRGQEARLRCSPMKGHSHVYWYRQLPEEGLKFMVYLQKENIIDESGMPKERFSAEFPKEGPSILRIQQVVRGDSAAYFCASSPQASAASGFGQGTRLTVV.

This chain connects TRBV19 to TRBJ2-1; D call uncertain. Germline values: CDR1 LNHDA, CDR2 SQIVND (reference sequence). V was shortened by 5 bases and J by 2 bases, with 13 bases between the two germline ends. The CDR3 is 15 amino acids. The CDR3 loop is CASSSNRSPYNEQFF. The CDR3 DNA sequence: TGTGCCAGTAGTTCAAACCGTAGCCCCTACAATGAGCAGTTCTTC.

To note about this clone: At one end the junction does not follow the germline gene, possibly because of a read error. The chain carries TRBV7-7 and TRBJ2-3, with no clear D. This CDR3 is 11 amino acids long. CDR1 and CDR2 from the germline V gene are SSHAT and FNYEAQ (reference sequence). The CDR3 spells CASSPRNTQYF. CDR3 DNA sequence: TGTGCTAGCAGCCCGCGGAACACGCAGTATTTT. Together with reference TRBV7-7 and TRBJ2-3, the CDR3 gives the full variable domain: GAGVSQSPRYKVTKRGQDVTLRCDPISSHATLYWYQQALGQGPEFLTYFNYEAQPDKSGLPSDRFSAERPEGSISTLTIQRTEQRDSAMYRCASSPRNTQYFGPGTRLTVL.

This clone has more than one count but fewer than ten. The CDR3 loop reads CASSSRGGEQYF. DNA for the CDR3: TGTGCCAGCAGCAGCCGGGGGGGCGAGCAGTACTTC. The chain carries TRBV11-2 and TRBJ2-7; 8 bases match TRBD2. CDR1 is SGHAT and CDR2 is FQNNGV in the germline V gene. V dropped 5 bases and J dropped 6; count of bases not matched to a gene: 3. The CDR3 spans 12 residues. Variable domain in full (rest from reference TRBV11-2 and TRBJ2-7): EAGVAQSPRYKIIEKRQSVAFWCNPISGHATLYWYQQILGQGPKLLIQFQNNGVVDDSQLPKDRFSAERLKGVDSTLKIQPAKLEDSAVYLCASSSRGGEQYFGPGTRLTVT.

The chain carries TRBV19 and TRBJ2-1; 10 bases line up with TRBD1. This CDR3 region has 15 residues. Germline CDR1 LNHDA, CDR2 SQIVND (reference sequence). V was pared by 3 bases and J by 9 bases, with 8 bases of the junction left unmatched. The CDR3 bases are TGTGCCAGTAGTATTGGGACAGGGGTTATGAGTGAGCAGTTCTTC. Residues: CASSIGTGVMSEQFF.

The chain joins TRBV18 to TRBJ2-7; TRBD1 matches 8 bases. The CDR3 has 16 amino acids. Germline V lookup: CDR1 KGHSH, CDR2 LQKENI. Germline trimming cut 1 base from V and 0 bases from J; bases unmatched to any gene: 5. The CDR3 here is CASSPLQGADSYEQYF. The CDR3 DNA reads TGTGCCAGCTCACCACTCCAGGGGGCCGACTCCTACGAGCAGTACTTC.

The J gene is TRBJ1-6, the V gene TRBV5-1; possible D gene TRBD1, 6 bases. Germline V gene lookup returns CDR1 SGHRS and CDR2 YFSETQ. The CDR3 consists of 14 residues. V was shortened by 4 bases and J by 7 bases, with 12 bases between the two germline ends. DNA for the CDR3: TGCGCCAGCAGCCTCGGGACACAGAATTCACCCCTCCACTTT. Encoded protein: CASSLGTQNSPLHF. Full variable domain (remainder filled in from reference TRBV5-1 and TRBJ1-6): KAGVTQTPRYLIKTRGQQVTLSCSPISGHRSVSWYQQTPGQGLQFLFEYFSETQRNKGNFPGRFSGRQFSNSRSEMNVSTLELGDSALYLCASSLGTQNSPLHFGNGTRLTVT.

The J gene is TRBJ2-1, the V gene TRBV7-2; D call uncertain. V lost 1 base, J lost 11 bases, and 12 bases lay in between. The CDR3 sequence is 13 residues long. In germline, CDR1 is SGHTA, CDR2 FQGNSA. Written as DNA, the CDR3 is TGTGCCAGCAGCTTAGAGGCGTACTCCCAGCAGTTCTTC. Protein: CASSLEAYSQQFF.

V and J are TRBV2 and TRBJ2-1; 10 positions match TRBD2. Germline V gene lookup returns CDR1 SNHLY and CDR2 FYNNEI. The junction had 3 bases not matched to a gene; V was cut back by 7 bases and J by 6 bases. This CDR3 contains 13 residues. The CDR3 loop reads CASILAGCNEQFF. CDR3 bases: TGTGCCAGCATACTAGCGGGGTGCAATGAGCAGTTCTTC.

This clone came up a few times. The chain uses TRBV7-9 and TRBJ2-1; D gene unclear. CDR3 length: 12 residues. From germline, CDR1 is SEHNR and CDR2 FQNEAQ (reference sequence). The ends were cut back, 4 bases at V and 3 bases at J, with 4 bases in the middle. The CDR3 region is CASSSLYNEQFF. The CDR3 DNA follows: TGTGCCAGCAGCTCACTCTACAATGAGCAGTTCTTC.

The chain couples TRBV29-1 to TRBJ1-4; D remains unclear. With 1 base removed from V and 5 bases from J, the gap between germline ends came to 5 bases. This CDR3 has 12 residues. Germline CDR1 and CDR2: SQVTM and ANQGSEA. DNA for the CDR3: TGCAGCGTTGAAGGAGGGAATGAAAAACTGTTTTTT. Translating gives CSVEGGNEKLFF.